This T cell receptor (beta chain) was sequenced for a study of human T cells and chemical hapten exposure. Looking at the study overall: Largely, small differences in pooled library volume made per-sample TCR yields vary. Study-wide results and caveats: While controls formed fewer of them, expanded TCRs formed significantly more large CDR3 similarity clusters. No shift was seen in TCRs above 1 in 1000 frequency with DPC sensitization.

Germline V lookup: CDR1 SGHNT, CDR2 YYREEE (reference sequence). This CDR3 contains 21 residues. Trimming removed 0 bases from V and 1 base from J, with 25 bases in between. Each cDNA molecule in the library carried unique molecular identifiers. TCRdb passed the RACE reads through MiXCR, listing each CDR3 protein once. The sample carries around 80,000 distinct CDR3 sequences, 6.5% to 8.5% recorded once. This clonotype was detected many times. The antigen is not known. Time point in this sample: patch test 2, 6 weeks after DPC sensitization. Treatment indicated: therapeutic diphenylcyclopropenone sensitization with weekly scalp DPC.

This receptor was taken from a woman aged 25 to 39 with alopecia areata. Some clones in this sample may be carry-over from other donors' samples. The rearrangement uses TRBV5-4 and TRBJ2-2; TRBD2 is a possible D gene (7 bases). This sample comprised whole blood, obtained in connection with sensitization to the hapten diphenylcyclopropenone (DPC). The CDR3 nucleotides read TGTGCCAGCAGCTTGGAGTATCGCGGGGGACAAAACCGTTTGAACACCGGGGAGCTGTTTTTT. Translation gives CASSLEYRGGQNRLNTGELFF.